This T cell receptor beta chain emerged from a study of regulatory T cells in long-lasting Graves disease. The TCR beta library used iRepertoire HTBI primers with Arm-PCR amplification of CDR3. TCRdb re-called the multiplex PCR reads through MiXCR, storing one row per CDR3 protein. The sample consists of around 420,000 distinct CDR3 sequences, about 16% of them appearing once. Time point described: newly diagnosed GD, antithyroid drugs for less than 3 months. RNA isolated from PBMCs was used to make the TCR library. Germline V gene lookup returns CDR1 MDHEN and CDR2 SYDVKM. The CDR3 totals 14 residues. V dropped 1 base and J dropped 1 base, with 7 bases sitting between them. Many counts were recorded for this clonotype.

This chain joins TRBV28 and TRBJ1-1; D is ambiguous. The sequence derives from a female donor with Graves disease. Specimen: peripheral blood mononuclear cells (PBMCs), collected at new diagnosis, from a patient treated with antithyroid drugs. CDR3 coding DNA: TGTGCCAGCAGTTTATTAAAGAGGAACACTGAAGCTTTCTTT. Its translation: CASSLLKRNTEAFF.